These T cell receptor beta chains were read from a single sample in a study of technical replicates of blood from a handful of donors. Some clones are missing from TCRdb's copy, which holds only in-frame ones; the method was immunoSEQ multiplex PCR. The sample lists about 83,000 clones; roughly nine tenths were seen once. Sample: T cells isolated from PBMCs. All receptors come from a human donor in good health. Both conserved end residues are part of each CDR3. A D gene is named only where the DNA matches it firmly. Clone size appears in some rows only: once, few, many, or a class for an expanded clone.

V	size	J	D	DNA	CDR3
TRBV27	.	TRBJ1-5	.	TGTGCCAGCAGCAGTTTGTATACAGGGAAGGGAATTCAGCCCCAGCATTTT	CASSSLYTGKGIQPQHF
TRBV11-2	.	TRBJ1-1	TRBD1	TGTGCCAGCAGCTTTTATACAGGGGTGCGCACTGAAGCTTTCTTT	CASSFYTGVRTEAFF
TRBV27	.	TRBJ2-7	.	TGTGCCAGCAGTTTATCAAAACCTGGGCGCACCGAGCAGTACTTC	CASSLSKPGRTEQYF
TRBV28	.	TRBJ1-2	.	TGTGCCAGCAGGGGGGGGCTCAGCGGGCCTTTATATGGCTACACCTTC	CASRGGLSGPLYGYTF
TRBV5-1	once	TRBJ2-2	TRBD2	TGCGCCAGCAGCCCGAGCGGGAGGGACAACACCGGGGAGCTGTTTTTT	CASSPSGRDNTGELFF
TRBV30	.	TRBJ2-7	.	TGTGCCTGGAGCAGGATATACGAGCAGTACTTC	CAWSRIYEQYF
TRBV9	.	TRBJ2-1	TRBD1	TGTGCCAGCAGCGTAGGAGAGAACAGGGGATTTGAGCAGTTCTTC	CASSVGENRGFEQFF
TRBV10-2	.	TRBJ2-5	TRBD2	TGCGCCAGCAGGGCGATGACTAGCGGGACCCCTGGGACCCAGTACTTC	CASRAMTSGTPGTQYF
TRBV10-1	.	TRBJ2-2	TRBD1	TGCGCCAGCAGGACAGGGGTTAACACCGGGGAGCTGTTTTTT	CASRTGVNTGELFF
TRBV5-1	once	TRBJ1-1	.	TGCGCCAGCAGCCTAGAAGAGGGGGCTGAAGCTTTCTTT	CASSLEEGAEAFF
TRBV30	.	TRBJ2-1	.	TGTGCCTGGAGTGTACTTGGGGGGAGTGAGCAGTTCTTC	CAWSVLGGSEQFF
TRBV6-1	once	TRBJ2-7	.	TGTGCCAGCACTACGATCTCCTACGAGCAGTACTTC	CASTTISYEQYF
TRBV11-3	.	TRBJ1-1	.	TGTGCCAGCAGCACCGGGGGGAACACTGAAGCTTTCTTT	CASSTGGNTEAFF
TRBV7-8	.	TRBJ2-7	.	TGTGCCAGCAGCTCCGGGGGTAGCGGACTATACGAGCAGTACTTC	CASSSGGSGLYEQYF
TRBV27	.	TRBJ2-7	TRBD1	TGTGCCAGCAGGGGACAGGGGTACGAGCAGTACTTC	CASRGQGYEQYF
TRBV6-6	.	TRBJ1-6	TRBD1	TGTGCCAGCAGATATGGACAGGCCTCACCCCTCCACTTT	CASRYGQASPLHF
TRBV2	.	TRBJ2-2	.	TGTGCCAGCAGCTGGGGGCAACCGAACACCGGGGAGCTGTTTTTT	CASSWGQPNTGELFF
TRBV6-5	few	TRBJ1-5	.	TGTGCCAGCAGTAGCGGCCGGAGCATCAATCAGCCCCAGCATTTT	CASSSGRSINQPQHF
TRBV5-1	.	TRBJ1-5	.	TGCGCCAGCAGCCTTTTGAGCAATCAGCCCCAGCATTTT	CASSLLSNQPQHF
TRBV4-1	.	TRBJ2-5	.	TGCGCCAGCAGCCAAGATCCGGGAGTCCAAGAGACCCAGTACTTC	CASSQDPGVQETQYF
TRBV4-1	once	TRBJ2-2	.	TGCGCCAGCAGCCAAGGTCGCAGATTCGCGAACACCGGGGAGCTGTTTTTT	CASSQGRRFANTGELFF
TRBV7-6	.	TRBJ2-5	TRBD2	TGTGCCAGCTCTGGGGGGGGAGCTCAAGAGACCCAGTACTTC	CASSGGGAQETQYF
TRBV29-1	.	TRBJ2-1	TRBD2	TGCAGCGTTGAAGATGGACTAGTATTTGGCTCTGAGCAGTTCTTC	CSVEDGLVFGSEQFF
TRBV19	once	TRBJ2-7	.	TGTGCCAGTAGTATTTATCTTGATAGAAGCGAGCAGTACTTC	CASSIYLDRSEQYF
TRBV7-7	.	TRBJ2-5	.	TGTGCTAGCAGCTCCGGGGGGCGAGAGACCCAGTACTTC	CASSSGGRETQYF
TRBV7-3	once	TRBJ2-2	.	TGTGCCAGCAGCCTCTATGGCACCGGGGAGCTGTTTTTT	CASSLYGTGELFF
TRBV5-5	.	TRBJ1-1	TRBD1	TGTGCCAGCAGCTCCTTGGACAGGGAATACACTGAAGCTTTCTTT	CASSSLDREYTEAFF
TRBV6-6	.	TRBJ2-5	TRBD2	TGTGCCAGCATTAATAGCGGGAACCAAGAGACCCAGTACTTC	CASINSGNQETQYF
TRBV30	.	TRBJ2-7	TRBD1	TGTGCCTGGAGTGTAGGGGACAGCTACGAGCAGTACTTC	CAWSVGDSYEQYF
TRBV9	.	TRBJ2-2	TRBD2	TGTGCCAGCAGCTCGGGGGGGCTGTACTTGAACACCGGGGAGCTGTTTTTT	CASSSGGLYLNTGELFF
TRBV5-1	.	TRBJ2-1	TRBD1	TGCGCCAGCGAAGACCGGGACAGGGGCTACAATGAGCAGTTCTTC	CASEDRDRGYNEQFF
TRBV19	.	TRBJ1-5	.	TGTGCCAGTAGCACCTTTTGGGGGGACTATAGCAATCAGCCCCAGCATTTT	CASSTFWGDYSNQPQHF
TRBV18	.	TRBJ2-5	.	TGTGCCAGCTCACCCCCTACGCCGGAGACCCAGTACTTC	CASSPPTPETQYF
TRBV11-2	.	TRBJ2-7	.	TGTGCCAGCAGCTCGGGCAGGGACTACGAGCAGTACTTC	CASSSGRDYEQYF
TRBV6-1	once	TRBJ2-3	TRBD1	TGTGCCAGCAGTGCGGGACAGGGCATTAGAGATACGCAGTATTTT	CASSAGQGIRDTQYF
TRBV19	.	TRBJ2-7	TRBD1	TGTGCCAGTAGGAGGACAGGGGTCGCCTACGAGCAGTACTTC	CASRRTGVAYEQYF
TRBV14	once	TRBJ2-1	.	TGTGCCAGCAGCCTTCACTCAAATGAGCAGTTCTTC	CASSLHSNEQFF
TRBV5-1	once	TRBJ2-1	TRBD1	TGCGCCAGCAGCCAGGGACAGGGTTACAATGAGCAGTTCTTC	CASSQGQGYNEQFF
TRBV6-1	.	TRBJ2-2	TRBD1	TGTGCCAGCAGGGGACAGTTGAACACCGGGGAGCTGTTTTTT	CASRGQLNTGELFF
TRBV5-6	.	TRBJ2-3	.	TGTGCCAGCAGCTGGGGGGGACAAGGGGTTGTGGATACGCAGTATTTT	CASSWGGQGVVDTQYF
TRBV20-1	.	TRBJ2-1	.	TGCAGTGCTAGAGACAGCGCCGAGCAGTTCTTC	CSARDSAEQFF